The 24 T cell receptor beta chains listed next were all sequenced from one sample in a study of post-analysis software for immune sequencing data. Unique molecular identifiers had been added to the TCR beta cDNA libraries. TCRdb re-called the PCR reads with MiXCR, one entry per CDR3 protein. The data contain 450,000 to 650,000 distinct CDR3 sequences, around 40% of them singletons. General observations from the study: TRBV5-6, TRBV5-1 and TRBV20-1 were among five TRBV segments more frequent in patients than controls.

These TCRs' antigens remain unknown. The sequenced sample consisted of blood. The receptors come from a girl aged 5 to 17 with multiple sclerosis.

This clonotype was found a few times. The J gene is TRBJ2-1, the V gene TRBV24-1, with D possibly TRBD2 on 6 matching bases. CDR3 size: 14 residues. V lost 5 bases and J lost 2, with 9 bases in between. Looked up from germline, CDR1 is KGHDR and CDR2 is SFDVKD. DNA for the CDR3: TGTGCCACCAGTGCGGAGGGCCCCTACAATGAGCAGTTCTTC. It yields the protein CATSAEGPYNEQFF.

The chain is built from TRBV5-6 and TRBJ2-7, with TRBD1 identical over 9 bases. Germline trimming cut 4 bases from V and 5 bases from J; bases unmatched to any gene: 10. The V gene's germline CDR1 is SGHDT and CDR2 YYEEEE. The CDR3 loop spans 15 amino acids. The chain's CDR3 is CASSHYRGRRDEQYF. The CDR3 coding sequence is TGTGCCAGCAGCCACTACAGGGGGCGCAGAGACGAGCAGTACTTC.

This clonotype occurred a few times. V usage is TRBV30 and J usage is TRBJ2-5; D is unresolved. Germline-derived CDR1 and CDR2 are GTSNPN and SVGIG (reference sequence). The CDR3 runs 15 residues. Between the trimmed V and J ends, which lost 1 base and 2 bases, there was a span of 14 bases. CDR3 in amino acids: CAWSAFLSSQETQYF. CDR3 DNA sequence: TGTGCCTGGAGTGCATTTCTATCCAGTCAAGAGACCCAGTACTTC.

V and J are TRBV5-1 and TRBJ2-3, with a possible D match to TRBD1 (6 bases). CDR3 length: 16 amino acids. In germline, CDR1 is SGHRS, CDR2 YFSETQ. V lost 0 bases and J lost 0, with 11 bases in between. Here the CDR3 DNA reads TGCGCCAGCAGCTTGGAGAAAGGGGGAAGCACAGATACGCAGTATTTT. Translated: CASSLEKGGSTDTQYF.

The rearrangement joins TRBV20-1 to TRBJ2-7, with 11 bases identical to TRBD2. The CDR3 runs 13 residues. Germline-derived CDR1 and CDR2 are DFQATT and SNEGSKA (reference sequence). V shed 6 bases, J shed 12 bases, and the junction held 13 bases outside the gene matches. CDR3 nucleotides: TGCAGTGCCCTGACTAGCGGGGAGGGCCCTTGGTACTTC. It encodes CSALTSGEGPWYF.

V usage is TRBV5-1 and J usage is TRBJ2-1; 11 positions agree with TRBD2. The length of the CDR3 is 15 residues. Looked up from germline, CDR1 is SGHRS and CDR2 is YFSETQ. After removal of 7 bases from V and 8 bases from J, the junction contained 11 bases not matched to a gene. CDR3 protein: CASRLLAGGFDEQFF. The CDR3 DNA reads as TGCGCCAGCCGACTTCTAGCGGGAGGTTTTGATGAGCAGTTCTTC.

The J gene is TRBJ1-5, the V gene TRBV20-1, with TRBD1 identical over 8 bases. Unmatched junction bases numbered 7, after V lost 5 bases and J lost 1 base. This CDR3 is 15 amino acids long. Germline CDR1 DFQATT, CDR2 SNEGSKA (reference sequence). CDR3 protein: CSAFQGAGSNQPQHF. CDR3 bases: TGCAGTGCTTTCCAGGGGGCGGGAAGCAATCAGCCCCAGCATTTT.

The chain recombines TRBV27 with TRBJ2-7, with 8 nucleotides matching TRBD2. Per the germline V gene, CDR1 is MNHEY and CDR2 is SMNVEV (reference sequence). This CDR3 has 14 residues. With 5 bases clipped from V and 2 bases from J, the junction kept 5 bases outside the gene matches. CDR3 region: CASSRSGATYEQYF. The CDR3 bases are TGTGCCAGCAGTCGTAGCGGGGCAACCTACGAGCAGTACTTC.

This clonotype was recorded only once. The missing conserved phenylalanine or tryptophan at the end of this CDR3 makes a read error likely. The DNA is omitted, as the CDR3 cannot be located on it reliably, and the CDR3 follows TCRdb's listing. J is TRBJ2-4 and V is TRBV20-1; the table calls TRBD2, which could not be checked here. The germline gives CDR1 DFQATT, CDR2 SNEGSKA (reference sequence). The CDR3 comprises 16 residues, both ends counted. CDR3 sequence: CSARDPTLAVSYEQCC.

The chain links TRBV5-1 to TRBJ2-4; a weak D match, TRBD1 (6 bases). The J call may not be correct, given that the DNA end is closer to TRBJ2-7. Germline V gene data show CDR1 as SGHRS and CDR2 as YFSETQ. The CDR3 spans 13 residues. The DNA for the CDR3 is TGCGCCAGCGGGTCAACAGGGACCGACGAGCAGTACTTC. It codes for CASGSTGTDEQYF.

The chain links TRBV3-1 to TRBJ1-1; 10 bases map to TRBD1. CDR1 is LGHDT, CDR2 YNNKEL, per germline (reference sequence). The J segment lost 6 bases and the V segment lost 4 bases, leaving 5 bases of the junction unmatched. CDR3 length: 14 amino acids. In nucleotides, the CDR3 is TGTGCCAGCAGCCCCCGACAGGGGGCCGCTGAAGCTTTCTTT. Translating it yields CASSPRQGAAEAFF.

The chain uses TRBV20-1 and TRBJ1-2, with unresolved D. The ends were cut back, 2 bases at V and 5 bases at J, with 18 bases in the middle. Germline-derived CDR1 and CDR2 are DFQATT and SNEGSKA (reference sequence). The CDR3 sequence is 15 residues long. CDR3 loop: CSARLSKDRPYGYTF. In DNA form, the CDR3 reads TGCAGTGCTAGATTGTCGAAAGACCGACCTTATGGCTACACCTTC.

This clonotype was seen more than once but under ten times. This chain joins TRBV2 and TRBJ2-5; D is undetermined. The V gene lost 9 bases and the J gene lost 4 bases, with 6 bases spanning the gap. The germline V gene has CDR1 SNHLY and CDR2 FYNNEI. The CDR3 totals 10 residues. CDR3 amino acids: CARGSETQYF. In DNA form, the CDR3 reads TGTGCCAGGGGTTCAGAGACCCAGTACTTC.

This clonotype has only a few counts. The CDR3 nucleotides are TGTGCCAGCAGCCTACAGGAGGACGGGCCAAACTATGGCTACACCTTC. Its translation is CASSLQEDGPNYGYTF. This chain connects TRBV5-5 to TRBJ1-2; D is perhaps TRBD1 (5 bases). Germline CDR1 SGHKS, CDR2 YYEKEE (reference sequence). V gave up 4 bases and J gave up 2 bases, with 18 bases separating them. The CDR3 has 16 amino acids.

CDR3 region: CASSSNSGAGNTEAFF. The CDR3 region has the DNA TGCGCCAGCAGCTCGAATTCCGGGGCCGGTAACACTGAAGCTTTCTTT. The V call is TRBV5-1, the J call TRBJ1-1; possible D gene TRBD1, 5 bases. Trimming stripped 3 bases from V and 2 bases from J, with 17 bases between. CDR1 and CDR2 from the germline V gene are SGHRS and YFSETQ. The CDR3 has 16 residues.

V gene TRBV15 combines with J gene TRBJ2-1; D uncertain. Germline V CDR1 and CDR2: LNHNV, YYDKDF (reference sequence). Trimming took 0 bases from V and 9 from J, leaving 21 bases between them. The length of the CDR3 is 17 residues. This CDR3 reads CATSRDRSADPYGEQFF. In nucleotides, the CDR3 is TGTGCCACCAGCAGAGATCGGAGCGCTGACCCCTACGGTGAGCAGTTCTTC.

The gene calls are TRBV12-3 or TRBV12-4 and TRBJ2-1, with D unclear. The CDR3 sequence is 13 residues long. V lost 5 bases to trimming and J lost 0 bases, with 5 bases between them. The CDR3 sequence is CASSKSSYNEQFF. The CDR3 bases are TGTGCCAGCAGTAAAAGCTCCTACAATGAGCAGTTCTTC.

This clonotype appeared a few times. The chain links TRBV5-1 to TRBJ2-7, with 7 bases identical to TRBD1. This CDR3 is 15 amino acids long. Germline CDR1 is SGHRS and CDR2 is YFSETQ. After removal of 0 bases from V and 2 bases from J, the junction contained 5 bases not matched to a gene. The CDR3 region is CASSLATGSTYEQYF. CDR3 nucleotides: TGCGCCAGCAGCTTGGCGACAGGGTCCACCTACGAGCAGTACTTC.

This clonotype has more than one count but fewer than ten. V usage is TRBV7-2 and J usage is TRBJ2-7; D is perhaps TRBD1 (5 bases). Germline CDR1 SGHTA, CDR2 FQGNSA. This CDR3 region has 12 residues. V was shortened by 4 bases and J by 6 bases, with 10 bases between the two germline ends. The CDR3 loop is CASSSQEFEQYF. The CDR3 DNA is TGTGCCAGCAGCTCACAGGAATTCGAGCAGTACTTC.

This clonotype was detected a few times. The CDR3 DNA follows: TGTGCCAGCAGGCTCCACGGGACAGGGTCCTACGAGCAGTACTTC. Translated: CASRLHGTGSYEQYF. The chain recombines TRBV27 with TRBJ2-7, with TRBD1 matching over 9 bases. J gave up 1 base and V 6 bases, and 7 bases lay outside the gene matches. The CDR3 totals 15 residues. Germline V lookup: CDR1 MNHEY, CDR2 SMNVEV (reference sequence).

The chain recombines TRBV2 with TRBJ1-2; 7 bases fit TRBD1. The CDR3 is made up of 15 amino acids. The germline V gene has CDR1 SNHLY and CDR2 FYNNEI. The junction had 16 bases not matched to a gene; V was cut back by 7 bases and J by 8 bases. The CDR3 DNA sequence: TGTGCCAGCACCTGGACGGGACAGCCAGGACAGGGCTACACCTTC. Translating gives CASTWTGQPGQGYTF.

V is TRBV10-1 and J is TRBJ1-2; no reliable D call. Germline V gene sequence: CDR1 WNHNN, CDR2 SYGVQD (reference sequence). The CDR3 is 13 amino acids. V was shortened by 5 bases and J by 0 bases, with 7 bases between the two germline ends. This CDR3 reads CASSNTANYGYTF. CDR3 nucleotide sequence: TGCGCCAGCAGTAACACAGCTAACTATGGCTACACCTTC.

This clonotype was counted between two and nine times. The chain has TRBV4-2 and TRBJ2-3; 10 bases line up with TRBD2. After removal of 4 bases from V and 5 bases from J, the junction contained 12 bases not matched to a gene. The CDR3 consists of 17 residues. Germline CDR1 LGHNA, CDR2 YNFKEQ. This CDR3 reads CASSLALAGDHGDTQYF. CDR3 in DNA: TGTGCCAGCAGCCTAGCGCTAGCGGGAGATCATGGAGATACGCAGTATTTT.

The chain links TRBV3-1 to TRBJ2-1; no clear D gene. Germline lookup yields CDR1 LGHDT and CDR2 YNNKEL (reference sequence). V was clipped by 0 bases and J by 5 bases, with 20 bases between them. The CDR3 covers 18 residues. CDR3 sequence: CASSQDGTRVIHHNEQFF. In DNA form, the CDR3 reads TGTGCCAGCAGCCAAGATGGCACCCGCGTGATACACCACAATGAGCAGTTCTTC.